This TCR beta chain is drawn from a study of CXCR3 chemokines and chemotherapy response in bladder cancer. Germline V lookup: CDR1 MNHEY, CDR2 SVGEGT. V was pared by 10 bases and J by 0 bases, with 16 bases between. This CDR3 contains 14 residues. Within the sample, this clonotype is medium-sized. Via MiXCR, TCRdb re-called the PCR reads, giving one row per CDR3 protein. The sample shows thousands of distinct CDR3 sequences, over 15% of them seen only once. The clonotype was recovered from a human donor with bladder cancer that responded to neoadjuvant chemotherapy. The specimen was obtained from a patient whose treatment included neoadjuvant chemotherapy. The J gene is TRBJ2-7, the V gene TRBV6-2 or TRBV6-3; D is ambiguous. The CDR3 sequence: CATLPSPSSYEQYF. CDR3 in DNA: TGTGCCACCCTGCCGAGCCCGAGCTCCTACGAGCAGTACTTC.